This note documents a single T cell receptor beta chain sequence. Antigen unknown. This entry is derived from a study of T cells in Graves' hyperthyroidism and ophthalmopathy. Calling Graves' hyperthyroidism stable meant ophthalmopathy did not progress within 18 months. These patients, aged 18 to 65, had recently diagnosed hyperthyroidism lasting under 2 months. Diagnostic decisions used clinical symptoms, serum thyroxine and TRAb, thyroid ultrasound and orbital computed tomography. There were TCR beta CDR3 regions amplified from RNA transcripts. Initially, a first-round RT-PCR of the TCR CDR3 employed the HTBI primer set. Each CDR3 protein gets one entry after TCRdb re-called the multiplex PCR reads with MiXCR. Of under 650,000 distinct CDR3 sequences in the sample, around 15% were seen once. Germline lookup yields CDR1 MNHEY and CDR2 SMNVEV (reference sequence). The CDR3 has 17 amino acids. Deletions cut 5 bases from V and 1 base from J, with 21 bases between.

The study's findings and limits: Most expanded thyroid clonotypes above 0.001 recurred in blood.

The V call is TRBV27, the J call TRBJ2-7; D gene uncertain. Sequencing was performed on blood. The source is a woman aged 25 to 39 with Graves' hyperthyroidism. CDR3 residues: CASSPAWANGFSYEQYF. As DNA, the CDR3 is TGTGCCAGCAGTCCAGCGTGGGCTAACGGGTTTTCCTACGAGCAGTACTTC.